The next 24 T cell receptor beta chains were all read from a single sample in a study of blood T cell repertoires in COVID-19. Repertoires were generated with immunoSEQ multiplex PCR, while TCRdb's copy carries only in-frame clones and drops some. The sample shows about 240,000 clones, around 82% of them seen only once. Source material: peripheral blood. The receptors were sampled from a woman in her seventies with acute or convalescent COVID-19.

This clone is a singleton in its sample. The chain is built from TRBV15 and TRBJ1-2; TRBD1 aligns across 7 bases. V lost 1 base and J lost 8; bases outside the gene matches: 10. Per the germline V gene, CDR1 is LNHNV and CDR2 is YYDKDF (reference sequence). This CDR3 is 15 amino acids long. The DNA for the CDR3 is TGTGCCACCAGCAGAGCTCAAAGGGGGCCCTTGGGCTACACCTTC. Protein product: CATSRAQRGPLGYTF.

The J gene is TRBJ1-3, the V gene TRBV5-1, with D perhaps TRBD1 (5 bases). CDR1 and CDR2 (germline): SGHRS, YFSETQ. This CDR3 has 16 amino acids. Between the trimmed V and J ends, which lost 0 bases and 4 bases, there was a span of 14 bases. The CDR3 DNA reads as TGCGCCAGCAGCTTGGAGCCTGGGGCGTCAGGAAACACCATATATTTT. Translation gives CASSLEPGASGNTIYF.

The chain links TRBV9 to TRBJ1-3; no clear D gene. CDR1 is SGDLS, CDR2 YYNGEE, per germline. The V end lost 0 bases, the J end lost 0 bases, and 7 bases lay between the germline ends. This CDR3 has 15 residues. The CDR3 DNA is TGTGCCAGCAGCGTAGTCTACTCCTCTGGAAACACCATATATTTT. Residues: CASSVVYSSGNTIYF.

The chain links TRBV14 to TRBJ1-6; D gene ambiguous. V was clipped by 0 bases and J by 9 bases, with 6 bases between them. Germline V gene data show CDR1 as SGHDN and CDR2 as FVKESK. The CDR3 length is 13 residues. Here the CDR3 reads CASSQDRGSPLHF. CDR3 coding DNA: TGTGCCAGCAGCCAAGACCGGGGTTCACCCCTCCACTTT.

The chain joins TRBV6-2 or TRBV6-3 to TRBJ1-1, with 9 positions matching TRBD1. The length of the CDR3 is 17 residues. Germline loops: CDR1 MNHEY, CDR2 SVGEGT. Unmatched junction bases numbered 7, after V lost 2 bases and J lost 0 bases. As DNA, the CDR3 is TGTGCCAGCAGTTACCCGGACAGGGGCAACATGAACACTGAAGCTTTCTTT. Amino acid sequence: CASSYPDRGNMNTEAFF.

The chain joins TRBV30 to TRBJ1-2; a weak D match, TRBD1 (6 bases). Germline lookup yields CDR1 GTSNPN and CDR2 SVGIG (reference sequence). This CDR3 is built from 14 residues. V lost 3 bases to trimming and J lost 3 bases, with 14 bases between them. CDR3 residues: CAWREGRGDYGYTF. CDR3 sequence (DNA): TGTGCCTGGAGAGAGGGGAGGGGGGACTATGGCTACACCTTC.

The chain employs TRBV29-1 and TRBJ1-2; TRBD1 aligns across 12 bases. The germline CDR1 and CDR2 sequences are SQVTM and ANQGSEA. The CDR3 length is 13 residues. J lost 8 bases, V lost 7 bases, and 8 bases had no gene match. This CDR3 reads CSAEGTGGDGYTF. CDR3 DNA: TGCAGCGCTGAGGGGACAGGGGGCGACGGCTACACCTTC.

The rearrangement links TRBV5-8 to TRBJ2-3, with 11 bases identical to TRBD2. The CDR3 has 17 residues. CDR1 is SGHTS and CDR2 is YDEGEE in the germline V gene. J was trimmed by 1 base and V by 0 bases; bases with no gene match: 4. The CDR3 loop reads CASSLGLAGGRTDTQYF. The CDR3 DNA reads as TGTGCCAGCAGCTTGGGTCTAGCGGGGGGCCGCACAGATACGCAGTATTTT.

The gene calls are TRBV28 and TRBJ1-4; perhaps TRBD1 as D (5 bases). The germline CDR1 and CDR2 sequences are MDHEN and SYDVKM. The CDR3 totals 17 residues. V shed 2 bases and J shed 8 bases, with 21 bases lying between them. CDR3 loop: CASSLPLGVEGFEKLFF. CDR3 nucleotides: TGTGCCAGCAGTTTACCTTTAGGGGTGGAGGGCTTCGAAAAACTGTTTTTT.

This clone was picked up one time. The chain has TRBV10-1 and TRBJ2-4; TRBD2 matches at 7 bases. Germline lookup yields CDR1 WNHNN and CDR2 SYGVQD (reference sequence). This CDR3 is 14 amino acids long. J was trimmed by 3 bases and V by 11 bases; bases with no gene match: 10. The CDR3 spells CAVTRGGGKNIQYF. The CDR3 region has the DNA TGCGCCGTGACACGCGGCGGGGGCAAAAACATTCAGTACTTC.

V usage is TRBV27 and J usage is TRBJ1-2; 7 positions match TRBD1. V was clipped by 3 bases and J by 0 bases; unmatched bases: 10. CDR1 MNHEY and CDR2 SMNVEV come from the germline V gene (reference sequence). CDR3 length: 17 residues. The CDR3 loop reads CASSFLLPTGTNYGYTF. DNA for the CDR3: TGTGCCAGCAGTTTCCTGCTACCGACAGGGACTAACTATGGCTACACCTTC.

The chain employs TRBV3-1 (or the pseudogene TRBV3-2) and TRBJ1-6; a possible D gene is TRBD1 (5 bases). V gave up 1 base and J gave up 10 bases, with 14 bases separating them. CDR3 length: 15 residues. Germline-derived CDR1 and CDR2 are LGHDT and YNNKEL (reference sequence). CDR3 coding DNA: TGTGCCAGCAGCCAAGGACCGGGAGGGGAATCACCCCTCCACTTT. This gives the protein CASSQGPGGESPLHF.

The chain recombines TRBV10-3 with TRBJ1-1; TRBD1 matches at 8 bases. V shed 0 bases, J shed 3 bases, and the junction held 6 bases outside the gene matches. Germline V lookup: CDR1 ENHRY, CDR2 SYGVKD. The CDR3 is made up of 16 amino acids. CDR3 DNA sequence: TGTGCCATCAGTGAGTCCCCAGGGGGCAGGGACACTGAAGCTTTCTTT. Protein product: CAISESPGGRDTEAFF.

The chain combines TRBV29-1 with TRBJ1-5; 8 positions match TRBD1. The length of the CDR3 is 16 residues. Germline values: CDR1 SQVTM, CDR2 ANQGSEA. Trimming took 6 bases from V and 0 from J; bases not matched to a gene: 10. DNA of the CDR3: TGCAGCGTAGCCGACAGGGGCGGCTATAGCAATCAGCCCCAGCATTTT. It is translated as CSVADRGGYSNQPQHF. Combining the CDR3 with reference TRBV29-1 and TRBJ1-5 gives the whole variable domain SAVISQKPSRDICQRGTSLTIQCQVDSQVTMMFWYRQQPGQSLTLIATANQGSEATYESGFVIDKFPISRPNLTFSTLTVSNMSPEDSSIYLCSVADRGGYSNQPQHFGDGTRLSIL.

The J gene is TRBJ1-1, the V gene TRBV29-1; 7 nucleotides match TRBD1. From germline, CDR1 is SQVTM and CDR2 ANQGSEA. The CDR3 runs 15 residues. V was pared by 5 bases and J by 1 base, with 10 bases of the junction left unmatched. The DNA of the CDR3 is TGCAGCGTTATAATCCCGACAGGGAAGAACACTGAAGCTTTCTTT. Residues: CSVIIPTGKNTEAFF.

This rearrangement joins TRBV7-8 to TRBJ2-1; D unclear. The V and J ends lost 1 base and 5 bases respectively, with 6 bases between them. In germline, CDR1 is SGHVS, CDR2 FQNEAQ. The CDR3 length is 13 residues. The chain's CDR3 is CASSLDRDNEQFF. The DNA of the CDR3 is TGTGCCAGCAGCTTAGATCGGGACAATGAGCAGTTCTTC.

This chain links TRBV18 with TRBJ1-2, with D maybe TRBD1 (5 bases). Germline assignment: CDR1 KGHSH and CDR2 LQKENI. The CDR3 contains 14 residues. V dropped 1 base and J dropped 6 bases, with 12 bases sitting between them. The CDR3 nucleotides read TGTGCCAGCTCACCACTGGGGGGGGAAGATGGCTACACCTTC. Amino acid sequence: CASSPLGGEDGYTF.

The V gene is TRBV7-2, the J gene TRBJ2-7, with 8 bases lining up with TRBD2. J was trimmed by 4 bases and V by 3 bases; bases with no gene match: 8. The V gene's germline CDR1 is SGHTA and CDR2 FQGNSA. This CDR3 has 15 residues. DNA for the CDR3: TGTGCCAGCAGCTTGGTACTACTAGCGGAGTACGAGCAGTACTTC. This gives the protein CASSLVLLAEYEQYF.

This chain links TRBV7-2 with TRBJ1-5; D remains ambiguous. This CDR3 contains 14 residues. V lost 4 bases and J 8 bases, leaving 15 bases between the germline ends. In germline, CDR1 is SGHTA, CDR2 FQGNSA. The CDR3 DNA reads TGTGCCAGCAGCTCAGGACTGAGTGGAGAGCCCCAGCATTTT. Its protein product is CASSSGLSGEPQHF. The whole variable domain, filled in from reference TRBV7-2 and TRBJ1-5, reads GAGVSQSPSNKVTEKGKDVELRCDPISGHTALYWYRQSLGQGLEFLIYFQGNSAPDKSGLPSDRFSAERTGGSVSTLTIQRTQQEDSAVYLCASSSGLSGEPQHFGDGTRLSIL.

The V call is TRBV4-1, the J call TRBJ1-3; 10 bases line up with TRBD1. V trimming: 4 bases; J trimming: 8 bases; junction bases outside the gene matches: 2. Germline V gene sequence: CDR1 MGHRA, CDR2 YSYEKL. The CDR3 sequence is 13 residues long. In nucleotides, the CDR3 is TGCGCCAGCAGCCCAGGACAGGGGGACACCATATATTTT. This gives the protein CASSPGQGDTIYF.

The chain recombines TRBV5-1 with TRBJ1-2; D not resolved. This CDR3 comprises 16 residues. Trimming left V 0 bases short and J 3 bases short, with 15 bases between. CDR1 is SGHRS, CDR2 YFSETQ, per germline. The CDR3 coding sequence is TGCGCCAGCAGCTTGGGGTTTTTATCGGGGTACTATGGCTACACCTTC. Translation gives CASSLGFLSGYYGYTF.

The CDR3: CASSRTLGGKGNQPQHF. The CDR3 coding sequence is TGTGCCAGCAGCCGTACTTTAGGGGGCAAGGGCAATCAGCCCCAGCATTTT. The V and J genes are TRBV3-1 (or the pseudogene TRBV3-2) and TRBJ1-5; 7 bases are shared with TRBD1. V was pared by 4 bases and J by 2 bases, with 11 bases of the junction left unmatched. The V gene's germline CDR1 is LGHDT and CDR2 YNNKEL (reference sequence). The CDR3 contains 17 residues.

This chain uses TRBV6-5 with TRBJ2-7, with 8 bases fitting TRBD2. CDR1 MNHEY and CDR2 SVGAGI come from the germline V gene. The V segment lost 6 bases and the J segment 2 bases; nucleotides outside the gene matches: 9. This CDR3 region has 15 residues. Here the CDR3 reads CASRQTSGRAYEQYF. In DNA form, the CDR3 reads TGTGCCAGCAGACAAACTAGCGGAAGAGCCTACGAGCAGTACTTC.

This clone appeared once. This CDR3 reads CASSERLQGINQPQHF. The CDR3 nucleotides read TGTGCCAGCAGTGAACGCCTACAGGGTATCAATCAGCCCCAGCATTTT. This sequence joins TRBV6-1 and TRBJ1-5; tentatively, D is TRBD1 (6 bases). Germline CDR1 MNHNS, CDR2 SASEGT. With 2 bases removed from V and 3 bases from J, the gap between germline ends came to 14 bases. This CDR3 contains 16 residues.